These 13 T cell receptor beta chains were all obtained from the same sample, sequenced in a study of T cell responses to AZD1222 COVID-19 vaccine. Clones were read by immunoSEQ multiplex PCR, and TCRdb kept only the in-frame ones, dropping some. The table shows tens of thousands of clones, with roughly 82% occurring only once. The starting material was peripheral blood, obtained on day 0 of AZD1222 vaccination. The receptors were sampled from an adult in good health.

The chain links TRBV5-1 to TRBJ2-6; D call uncertain. CDR1 SGHRS and CDR2 YFSETQ come from the germline V gene. This CDR3 region has 17 residues. V lost 0 bases and J 0 bases, leaving 10 bases between the germline ends. Written as DNA, the CDR3 is TGCGCCAGCAGCTTGGAGTTAGGGAACTCTGGGGCCAACGTCCTGACTTTC. Residues: CASSLELGNSGANVLTF.

The gene calls are TRBV7-6 and TRBJ2-2, with D unclear. The CDR3 contains 15 residues. V lost 5 bases, J lost 3 bases, and 13 bases lay in between. The germline V gene encodes CDR1 SGHVS and CDR2 FNYEAQ. Here the CDR3 DNA reads TGTGCCAGCAGCCCCCGCTTGGCGGACACCGGGGAGCTGTTTTTT. It codes for CASSPRLADTGELFF.

The rearrangement uses TRBV20-1 and TRBJ1-2; D unresolved. The germline V gene encodes CDR1 DFQATT and CDR2 SNEGSKA (reference sequence). The CDR3 length is 12 residues. V lost 3 bases and J lost 5, with 10 bases in between. CDR3 in DNA: TGCAGTGCTAGTGGGGTGAATTATGGCTACACCTTC. It encodes CSASGVNYGYTF.

This clone was counted only a few times. V gene TRBV6-2 or TRBV6-3 combines with J gene TRBJ2-7; the D is unclear. Germline V gene data show CDR1 as MNHEY and CDR2 as SVGEGT. V was clipped by 4 bases and J by 3 bases, with 4 bases between them. The CDR3 runs 11 residues. This CDR3 is CASSLNYEQYF. Here the CDR3 DNA reads TGTGCCAGCAGTTTGAACTACGAGCAGTACTTC.

The gene calls are TRBV30 and TRBJ1-5, with TRBD1 matching over 7 bases. The length of the CDR3 is 13 residues. V dropped 1 base and J dropped 7; count of bases not matched to a gene: 4. CDR1 is GTSNPN and CDR2 is SVGIG in the germline V gene (reference sequence). In DNA form, the CDR3 reads TGTGCCTGGAGTGAGGGGGCAGGGCAGCCCCAGCATTTT. Protein sequence: CAWSEGAGQPQHF.

V and J are TRBV21-1 and TRBJ2-5; the tabulated D call, TRBD1, remains unverified against the DNA. TRBV21-1 is annotated as a pseudogene. The length of the CDR3 is 15 residues. The CDR3 DNA follows: TGTGCCAGTGTCCCTCTTGACAGGGGCGTAGAGACCCAGTACTTC. Translated: CASVPLDRGVETQYF.

The rearrangement uses TRBV5-1 and TRBJ2-1; 11 bases map to TRBD2. CDR3 length: 17 residues. Germline V lookup: CDR1 SGHRS, CDR2 YFSETQ. Unmatched junction bases numbered 2, after V lost 0 bases and J lost 0 bases. DNA for the CDR3: TGCGCCAGCAGCTTGGGACTAGCGGGGAGCTCCTACAATGAGCAGTTCTTC. This translates into CASSLGLAGSSYNEQFF. The whole variable domain, filled in from reference TRBV5-1 and TRBJ2-1, reads KAGVTQTPRYLIKTRGQQVTLSCSPISGHRSVSWYQQTPGQGLQFLFEYFSETQRNKGNFPGRFSGRQFSNSRSEMNVSTLELGDSALYLCASSLGLAGSSYNEQFFGPGTRLTVL.

The chain employs TRBV19 and TRBJ1-2, with a weak D call TRBD1 (5 bases). Germline V gives CDR1 LNHDA, CDR2 SQIVND (reference sequence). This CDR3 spans 12 amino acids. This CDR3 reads CASRDELYGYTF. CDR3 DNA sequence: TGTGCGTCTCGGGACGAATTATATGGCTACACCTTC.

J is TRBJ1-4 and V is TRBV6-5; D is unresolved. V lost 0 bases to trimming and J lost 4 bases, with 9 bases between them. Germline CDR1 reads MNHEY; CDR2 reads SVGAGI. The CDR3 sequence is 15 residues long. The CDR3 DNA sequence: TGTGCCAGCAGTTACTCCCAGGCCTATAATGAAAAACTGTTTTTT. Protein sequence: CASSYSQAYNEKLFF.

The chain links TRBV18 to TRBJ2-7; TRBD2 matches 7 bases. Germline trimming cut 3 bases from V and 5 bases from J; bases unmatched to any gene: 10. Germline CDR1 and CDR2: KGHSH and LQKENI. The CDR3 sequence is 15 residues long. The CDR3 bases are TGTGCCAGCTCACCCCAACGGGGGGTGGAAAACGAGCAGTACTTC. It codes for CASSPQRGVENEQYF.

This clone was found once. J is TRBJ1-2 and V is TRBV29-1, with 9 bases identical to TRBD1. CDR3 length: 13 amino acids. V lost 6 bases to trimming and J lost 6 bases; unmatched junction nucleotides: 8. Germline V gives CDR1 SQVTM, CDR2 ANQGSEA. The CDR3 DNA follows: TGCAGCGTAGACGGGACAGGGAACGATGGCTACACCTTC. Translated: CSVDGTGNDGYTF.

The V gene is TRBV29-1, the J gene TRBJ2-5; 8 bases line up with TRBD2. V lost 4 bases and J lost 1; bases outside the gene matches: 2. Germline CDR1 and CDR2: SQVTM and ANQGSEA. The CDR3 runs to 13 residues. As DNA, the CDR3 is TGCAGCGTTGTCCTAGCGGGCCAAGAGACCCAGTACTTC. This sequence encodes CSVVLAGQETQYF.

The chain employs TRBV6-5 and TRBJ1-1; no clear D. Germline V gene data show CDR1 as MNHEY and CDR2 as SVGAGI. V lost 6 bases to trimming and J lost 2 bases, with 7 bases between them. The CDR3 is 12 amino acids. CDR3 amino acids: CASSQRNTEAFF. CDR3 coding DNA: TGTGCCAGCAGCCAACGAAACACTGAAGCTTTCTTT.